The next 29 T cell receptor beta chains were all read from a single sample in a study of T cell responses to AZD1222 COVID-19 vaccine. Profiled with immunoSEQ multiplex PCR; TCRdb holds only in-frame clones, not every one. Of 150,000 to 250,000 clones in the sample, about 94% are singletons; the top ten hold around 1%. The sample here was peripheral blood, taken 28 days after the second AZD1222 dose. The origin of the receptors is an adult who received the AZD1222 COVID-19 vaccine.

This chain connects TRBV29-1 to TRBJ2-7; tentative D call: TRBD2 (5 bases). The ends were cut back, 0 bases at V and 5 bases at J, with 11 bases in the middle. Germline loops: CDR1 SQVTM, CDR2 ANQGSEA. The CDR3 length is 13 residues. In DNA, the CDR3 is TGCAGCGTTGAAGACACGGGGTTAAACGAGCAGTACTTC. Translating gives CSVEDTGLNEQYF.

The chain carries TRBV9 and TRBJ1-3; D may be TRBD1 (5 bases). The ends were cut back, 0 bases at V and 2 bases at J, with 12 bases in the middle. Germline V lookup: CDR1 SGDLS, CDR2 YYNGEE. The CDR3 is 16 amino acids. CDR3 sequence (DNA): TGTGCCAGCAGCGTAGGTTCGGGAGGGGCTGGAAACACCATATATTTT. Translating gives CASSVGSGGAGNTIYF.

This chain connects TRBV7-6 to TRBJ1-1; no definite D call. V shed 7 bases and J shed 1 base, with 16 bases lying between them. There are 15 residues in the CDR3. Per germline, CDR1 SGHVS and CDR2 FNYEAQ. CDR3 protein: CASTSSRAGNTEAFF. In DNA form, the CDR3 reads TGTGCCAGCACTTCGAGCCGGGCGGGGAACACTGAAGCTTTCTTT.

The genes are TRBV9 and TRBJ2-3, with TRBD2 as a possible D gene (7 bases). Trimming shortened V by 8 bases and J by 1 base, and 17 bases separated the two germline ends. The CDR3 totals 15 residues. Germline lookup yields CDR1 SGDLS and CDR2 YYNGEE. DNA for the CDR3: TGTGCCAGTCGAGGGGGAGGGGAGGGCACAGATACGCAGTATTTT. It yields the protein CASRGGGEGTDTQYF.

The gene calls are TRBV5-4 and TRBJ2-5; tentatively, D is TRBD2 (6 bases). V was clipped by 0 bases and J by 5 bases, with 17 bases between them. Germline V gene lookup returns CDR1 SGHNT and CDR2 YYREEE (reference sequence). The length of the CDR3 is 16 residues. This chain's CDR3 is CASSLVAGQAGETQYF. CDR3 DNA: TGTGCCAGCAGCTTGGTGGCAGGGCAGGCGGGGGAGACCCAGTACTTC.

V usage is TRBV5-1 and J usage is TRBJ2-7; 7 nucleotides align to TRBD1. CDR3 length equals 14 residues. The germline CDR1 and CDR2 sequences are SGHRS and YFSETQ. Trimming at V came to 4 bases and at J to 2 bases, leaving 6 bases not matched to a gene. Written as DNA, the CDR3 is TGCGCCAGCAGCCGTGACAGGGTCACCTACGAGCAGTACTTC. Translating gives CASSRDRVTYEQYF. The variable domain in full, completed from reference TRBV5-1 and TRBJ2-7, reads KAGVTQTPRYLIKTRGQQVTLSCSPISGHRSVSWYQQTPGQGLQFLFEYFSETQRNKGNFPGRFSGRQFSNSRSEMNVSTLELGDSALYLCASSRDRVTYEQYFGPGTRLTVT.

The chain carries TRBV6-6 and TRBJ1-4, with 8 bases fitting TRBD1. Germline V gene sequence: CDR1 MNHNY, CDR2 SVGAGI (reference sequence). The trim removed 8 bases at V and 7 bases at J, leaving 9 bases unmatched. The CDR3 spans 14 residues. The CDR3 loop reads CASVRGQEGEKLFF. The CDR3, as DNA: TGTGCCAGCGTCCGGGGACAGGAGGGTGAAAAACTGTTTTTT.

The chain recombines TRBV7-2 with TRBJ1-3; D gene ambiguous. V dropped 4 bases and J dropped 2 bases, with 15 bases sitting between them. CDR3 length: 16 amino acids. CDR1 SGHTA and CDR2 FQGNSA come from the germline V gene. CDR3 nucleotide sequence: TGTGCCAGCAGCTCCCAGAGCGCCGAGGCTGGAAACACCATATATTTT. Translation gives CASSSQSAEAGNTIYF.

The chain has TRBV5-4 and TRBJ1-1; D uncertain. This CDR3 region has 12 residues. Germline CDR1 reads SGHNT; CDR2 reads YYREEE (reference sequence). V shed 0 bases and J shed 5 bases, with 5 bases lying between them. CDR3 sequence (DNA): TGTGCCAGCAGCTTGGGGGATACTGAAGCTTTCTTT. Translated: CASSLGDTEAFF.

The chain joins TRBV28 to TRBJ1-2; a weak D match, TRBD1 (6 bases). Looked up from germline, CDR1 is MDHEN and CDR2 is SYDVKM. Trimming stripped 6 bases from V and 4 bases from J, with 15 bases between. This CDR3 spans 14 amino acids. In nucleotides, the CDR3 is TGTGCCAGCAGCAACAGGGCTCGACCCTATGGCTACACCTTC. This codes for CASSNRARPYGYTF.

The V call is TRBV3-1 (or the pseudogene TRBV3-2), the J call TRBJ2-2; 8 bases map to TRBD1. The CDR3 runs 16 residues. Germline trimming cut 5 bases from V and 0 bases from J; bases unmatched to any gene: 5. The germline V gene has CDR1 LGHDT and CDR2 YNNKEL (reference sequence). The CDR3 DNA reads TGTGCCAGCAGCAACCCAGGGGGCTCGAACACCGGGGAGCTGTTTTTT. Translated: CASSNPGGSNTGELFF.

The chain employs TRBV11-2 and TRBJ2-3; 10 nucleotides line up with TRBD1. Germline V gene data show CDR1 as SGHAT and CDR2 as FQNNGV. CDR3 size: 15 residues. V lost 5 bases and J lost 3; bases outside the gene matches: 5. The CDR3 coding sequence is TGTGCCAGCAGCACGGGACAGGGGCGAACAGATACGCAGTATTTT. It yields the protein CASSTGQGRTDTQYF.

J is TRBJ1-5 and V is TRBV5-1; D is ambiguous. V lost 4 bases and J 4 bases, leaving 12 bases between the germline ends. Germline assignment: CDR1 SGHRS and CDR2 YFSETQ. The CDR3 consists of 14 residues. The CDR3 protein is CASSEGIGNQPQHF. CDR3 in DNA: TGCGCCAGCAGCGAGGGAATAGGGAATCAGCCCCAGCATTTT.

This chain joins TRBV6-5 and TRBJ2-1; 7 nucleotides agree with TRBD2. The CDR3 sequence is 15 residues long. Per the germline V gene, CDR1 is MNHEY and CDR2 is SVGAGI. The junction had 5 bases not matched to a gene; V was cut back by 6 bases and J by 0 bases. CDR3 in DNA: TGTGCCAGCAGATTTAGCGGGTACTCCTACAATGAGCAGTTCTTC. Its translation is CASRFSGYSYNEQFF.

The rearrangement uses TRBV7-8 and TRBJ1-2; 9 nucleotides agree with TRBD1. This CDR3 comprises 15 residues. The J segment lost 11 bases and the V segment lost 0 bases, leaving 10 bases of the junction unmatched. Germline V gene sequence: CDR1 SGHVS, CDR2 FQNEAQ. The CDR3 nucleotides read TGTGCCAGCAGCTTAGCATTCTCTTGGGGACAGGGATACACCTTC. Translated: CASSLAFSWGQGYTF. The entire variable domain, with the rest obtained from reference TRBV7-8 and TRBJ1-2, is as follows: GAGVSQSPRYKVAKRGQDVALRCDPISGHVSLFWYQQALGQGPEFLTYFQNEAQLDKSGLPSDRFFAERPEGSVSTLKIQRTQQEDSAVYLCASSLAFSWGQGYTFGSGTRLTVV.

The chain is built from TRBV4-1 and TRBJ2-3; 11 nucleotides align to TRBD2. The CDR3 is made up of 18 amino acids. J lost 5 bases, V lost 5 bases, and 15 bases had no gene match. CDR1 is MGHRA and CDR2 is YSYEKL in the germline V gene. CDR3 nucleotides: TGCGCCAGCAGCATCCAGACCCTTAGCGGGGGGGCCGTAGATACGCAGTATTTT. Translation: CASSIQTLSGGAVDTQYF.

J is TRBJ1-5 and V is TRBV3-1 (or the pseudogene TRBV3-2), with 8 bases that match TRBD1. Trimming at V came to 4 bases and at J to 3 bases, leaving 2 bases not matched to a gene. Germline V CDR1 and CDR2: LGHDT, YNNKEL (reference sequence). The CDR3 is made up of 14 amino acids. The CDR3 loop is CASSLGQVNQPQHF. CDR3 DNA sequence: TGTGCCAGCAGCCTGGGACAGGTCAATCAGCCCCAGCATTTT.

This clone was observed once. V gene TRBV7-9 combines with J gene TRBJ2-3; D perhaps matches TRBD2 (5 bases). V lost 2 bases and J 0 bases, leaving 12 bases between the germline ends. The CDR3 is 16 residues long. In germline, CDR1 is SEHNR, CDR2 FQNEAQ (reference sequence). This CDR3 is CASSLWRITSTDTQYF. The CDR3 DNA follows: TGTGCCAGCAGCTTATGGAGGATCACTAGCACAGATACGCAGTATTTT.

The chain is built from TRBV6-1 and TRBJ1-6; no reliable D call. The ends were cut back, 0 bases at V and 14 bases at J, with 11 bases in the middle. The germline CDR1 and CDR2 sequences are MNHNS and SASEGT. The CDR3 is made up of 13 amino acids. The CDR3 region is CASSEAAVLTLHF. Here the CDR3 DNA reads TGTGCCAGCAGTGAAGCTGCGGTTCTAACCCTCCACTTT.

The CDR3 loop reads CASSGNYNEQFF. The CDR3 DNA reads TGTGCCAGCTCTGGCAATTACAATGAGCAGTTCTTC. The V gene is TRBV18, the J gene TRBJ2-1; D is ambiguous. The CDR3 consists of 12 residues. Germline CDR1 and CDR2: KGHSH and LQKENI. Trimming pared 6 bases from V and 4 bases from J, leaving 7 bases between.

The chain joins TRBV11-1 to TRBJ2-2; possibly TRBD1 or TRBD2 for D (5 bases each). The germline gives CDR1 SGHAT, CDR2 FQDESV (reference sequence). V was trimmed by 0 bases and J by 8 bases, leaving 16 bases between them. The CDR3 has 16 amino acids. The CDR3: CASSLAVRDQRGELFF. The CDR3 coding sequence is TGTGCCAGCAGCTTAGCGGTTCGGGACCAACGGGGGGAGCTGTTTTTT.

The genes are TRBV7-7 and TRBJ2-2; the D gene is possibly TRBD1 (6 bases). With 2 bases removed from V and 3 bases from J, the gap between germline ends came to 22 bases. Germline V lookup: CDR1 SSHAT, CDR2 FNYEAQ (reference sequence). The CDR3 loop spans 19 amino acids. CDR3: CASSLLLVSGTFDTGELFF. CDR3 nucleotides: TGTGCCAGCAGCTTACTCCTTGTGAGTGGGACATTTGACACCGGGGAGCTGTTTTTT. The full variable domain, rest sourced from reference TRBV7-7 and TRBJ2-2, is GAGVSQSPRYKVTKRGQDVTLRCDPISSHATLYWYQQALGQGPEFLTYFNYEAQPDKSGLPSDRFSAERPEGSISTLTIQRTEQRDSAMYRCASSLLLVSGTFDTGELFFGEGSRLTVL.

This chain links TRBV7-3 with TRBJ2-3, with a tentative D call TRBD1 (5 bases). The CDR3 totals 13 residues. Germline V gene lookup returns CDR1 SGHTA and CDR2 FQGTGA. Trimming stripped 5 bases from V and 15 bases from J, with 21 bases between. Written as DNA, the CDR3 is TGTGCCAGCAGCCCCAACGACGAAGGACATCTCTATTTT. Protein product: CASSPNDEGHLYF.

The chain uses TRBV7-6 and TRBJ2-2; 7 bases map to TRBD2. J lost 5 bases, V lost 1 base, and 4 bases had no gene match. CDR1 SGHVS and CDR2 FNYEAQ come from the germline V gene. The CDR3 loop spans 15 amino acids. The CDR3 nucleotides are TGTGCCAGCAGCTTAGAAGGGCGGGGGACCGGGGAGCTGTTTTTT. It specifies CASSLEGRGTGELFF.

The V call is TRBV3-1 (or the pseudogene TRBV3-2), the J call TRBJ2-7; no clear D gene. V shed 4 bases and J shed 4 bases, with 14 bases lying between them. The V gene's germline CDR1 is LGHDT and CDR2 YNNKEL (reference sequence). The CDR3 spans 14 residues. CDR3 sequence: CASSLRSAGYEQYF. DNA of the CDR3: TGTGCCAGCAGCCTGCGGAGCGCCGGATACGAGCAGTACTTC.

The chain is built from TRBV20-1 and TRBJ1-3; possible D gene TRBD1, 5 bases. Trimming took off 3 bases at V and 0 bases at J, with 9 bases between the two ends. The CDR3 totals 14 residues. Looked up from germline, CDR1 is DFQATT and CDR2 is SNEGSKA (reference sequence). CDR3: CSASTGDSGNTIYF. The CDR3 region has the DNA TGCAGTGCTAGTACAGGCGACTCTGGAAACACCATATATTTT.

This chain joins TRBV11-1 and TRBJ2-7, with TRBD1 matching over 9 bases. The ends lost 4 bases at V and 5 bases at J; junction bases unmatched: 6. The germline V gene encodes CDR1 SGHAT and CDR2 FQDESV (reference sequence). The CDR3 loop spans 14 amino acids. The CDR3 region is CASSSYRGHNEQYF. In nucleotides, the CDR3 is TGTGCCAGCAGCTCTTACAGGGGGCACAACGAGCAGTACTTC.

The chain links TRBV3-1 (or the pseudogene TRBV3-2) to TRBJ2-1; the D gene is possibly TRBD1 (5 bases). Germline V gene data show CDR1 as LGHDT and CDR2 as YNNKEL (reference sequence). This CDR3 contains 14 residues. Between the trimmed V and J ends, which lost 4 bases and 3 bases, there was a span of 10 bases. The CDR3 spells CASSPGPNYNEQFF. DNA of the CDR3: TGTGCCAGCAGCCCAGGGCCCAACTACAATGAGCAGTTCTTC.

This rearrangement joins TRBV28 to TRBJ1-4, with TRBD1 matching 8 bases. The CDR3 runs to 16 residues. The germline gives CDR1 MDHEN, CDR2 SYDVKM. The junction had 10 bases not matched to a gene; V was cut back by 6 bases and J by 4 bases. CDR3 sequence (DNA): TGTGCCAGCAGACGAAAGACAGGGGCTTTTAATGAAAAACTGTTTTTT. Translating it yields CASRRKTGAFNEKLFF. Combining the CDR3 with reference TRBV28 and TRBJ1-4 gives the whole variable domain DVKVTQSSRYLVKRTGEKVFLECVQDMDHENMFWYRQDPGLGLRLIYFSYDVKMKEKGDIPEGYSVSREKKERFSLILESASTNQTSMYLCASRRKTGAFNEKLFFGSGTQLSVL.